This T cell receptor beta chain was profiled in a study of shared clonotypes between healthy human individuals. Findings and caveats of the study: Non-shared clonotypes displayed generation probabilities falling below those of clonotypes present in all four donors.

In the original processing: For the immunoSEQ data, sequences were junction-only without quality scores, so filtering differed. Only in-frame clones appear in the TCRdb table, and some are missing; sequencing was by immunoSEQ multiplex PCR. The V and J calls and clone size come from that table; D and trimming were worked out from the DNA. This table has approximately 2.1 million clones, over 85% appearing once. The length of the CDR3 is 15 residues. CDR1 and CDR2 (germline): SGHTA, FQGNSA. Trimming at V came to 4 bases and at J to 5 bases, leaving 3 bases not matched to a gene. A word on this clone: Its antigen remains unidentified. Additional DNA sequences in this sample encode the identical CDR3.

V gene TRBV7-2 combines with J gene TRBJ2-1, with TRBD2 identical over 12 bases. This clonotype was obtained from a man aged 18 to 35 in good health. Some clones in this sample may be carry-over from other donors' samples. The specimen sequenced was naive CD4+ T cells from PBMCs. As for subset: CD45RA+ positively selected. DNA for the CDR3: TGTGCCAGCAGCTCTCGGACTAGCGGGAACAATGAGCAGTTCTTC. Protein: CASSSRTSGNNEQFF.